This TCR beta chain came from a study of blood T cell repertoires in COVID-19. In the study overall: Whether acute or convalescent, the COVID-19 samples came from the United States, Italy and Spain. PBMCs, B-cell-depleted T cells, or T cells provided the cDNA or gDNA that made up the material.

Data came from immunoSEQ multiplex PCR; TCRdb stores just in-frame clones and leaves some out. The sample has some 190,000 clones, under 85% seen once. The CDR3 contains 13 residues. V dropped 3 bases and J dropped 2 bases, with 7 bases sitting between them. Germline-derived CDR1 and CDR2 are SGHRS and YFSETQ. A Seattle source enrolled patients during active infection and followed them longitudinally. The sequenced sample consisted of peripheral blood. The V and J genes are TRBV5-1 and TRBJ2-3, with D possibly being TRBD1 (5 bases). The origin of this receptor is an elderly woman with COVID-19, enrolled during active disease. CDR3 in amino acids: CASSSQDTDTQYF. The CDR3 nucleotides read TGCGCCAGCAGCTCACAGGACACAGATACGCAGTATTTT.